The 2 T cell receptor beta chains below were found in one sample sequenced in a study of T cell responses to AZD1222 COVID-19 vaccine. The repertoire was sequenced with immunoSEQ multiplex PCR; TCRdb's copy has only in-frame clones and lacks some. Of 150,000 to 200,000 clones listed, 88% are singletons. The sample was peripheral blood, taken 28 days after the second AZD1222 dose. These receptors all come from an adult who received the AZD1222 COVID-19 vaccine.

The rearrangement uses TRBV15 and TRBJ2-3, with TRBD1 identical over 8 bases. Trimming took 2 bases from V and 2 from J; bases not matched to a gene: 3. Germline-derived CDR1 and CDR2 are LNHNV and YYDKDF (reference sequence). The CDR3 is 15 residues long. CDR3 in DNA: TGTGCCACCAGCAGACGGGGACAGGACACAGATACGCAGTATTTT. Translated: CATSRRGQDTDTQYF.

The rearrangement joins TRBV5-5 to TRBJ2-7; D possibly corresponds to TRBD1 (5 bases). Trimming stripped 4 bases from V and 5 bases from J, with 13 bases between. Germline V gene data show CDR1 as SGHKS and CDR2 as YYEKEE (reference sequence). This CDR3 has 13 residues. The CDR3 loop is CASSLQGADEQYF. Here the CDR3 DNA reads TGTGCCAGCAGCCTTCAGGGTGCGGACGAGCAGTACTTC. Full variable domain (missing parts from reference TRBV5-5 and TRBJ2-7): DAGVTQSPTHLIKTRGQQVTLRCSPISGHKSVSWYQQVLGQGPQFIFQYYEKEERGRGNFPDRFSARQFPNYSSELNVNALLLGDSALYLCASSLQGADEQYFGPGTRLTVT.